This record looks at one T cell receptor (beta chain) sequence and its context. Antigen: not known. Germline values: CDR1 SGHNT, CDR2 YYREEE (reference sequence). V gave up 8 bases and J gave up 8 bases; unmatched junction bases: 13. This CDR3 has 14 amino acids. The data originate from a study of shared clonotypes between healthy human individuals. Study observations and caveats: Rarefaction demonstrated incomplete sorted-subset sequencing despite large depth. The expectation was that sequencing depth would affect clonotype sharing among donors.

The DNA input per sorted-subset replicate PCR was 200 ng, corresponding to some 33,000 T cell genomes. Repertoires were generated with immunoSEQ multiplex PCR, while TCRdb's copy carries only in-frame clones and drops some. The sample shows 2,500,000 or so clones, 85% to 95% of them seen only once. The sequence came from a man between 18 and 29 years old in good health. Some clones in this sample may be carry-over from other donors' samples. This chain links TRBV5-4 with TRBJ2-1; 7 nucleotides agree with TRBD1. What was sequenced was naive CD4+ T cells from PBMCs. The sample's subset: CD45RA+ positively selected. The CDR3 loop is CASGAAGGSDEQFF. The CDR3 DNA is TGTGCCAGTGGGGCGGCAGGGGGTAGCGATGAGCAGTTCTTC.